The 8 T cell receptor beta chains reported below all come from one sample, sequenced in a study of T-cell reconstitution after alpha-beta-depleted transplantation in children. Preparation of the TCRbeta library used unique molecular identifiers. TCRdb ran MiXCR on the PCR reads and lists one entry per CDR3 protein. The sample lists fewer than 550,000 distinct CDR3 sequences, 9.5% to 13% occurring once. The sequencing used PBMCs from the stem cell graft donor, collected from the stem cell graft. Receptors were obtained from a human donor who donated a stem cell graft to a child with acute myeloid leukemia.

The V gene is TRBV9, the J gene TRBJ2-1; 11 nucleotides line up with TRBD2. Unmatched junction bases numbered 7, after V lost 0 bases and J lost 5 bases. Germline-derived CDR1 and CDR2 are SGDLS and YYNGEE. There are 17 residues in the CDR3. The CDR3 DNA sequence: TGTGCCAGCAGCGTAGGAAGTTTAGCGGGAGGGGACAATGAGCAGTTCTTC. Its protein is CASSVGSLAGGDNEQFF.

This rearrangement joins TRBV20-1 to TRBJ2-7; perhaps TRBD1 as D (6 bases). The V and J ends lost 6 bases and 0 bases respectively, with 9 bases between them. The length of the CDR3 is 12 residues. The germline gives CDR1 DFQATT, CDR2 SNEGSKA (reference sequence). The chain's CDR3 is CSAIQGSYEQYF. CDR3 in DNA: TGCAGTGCAATACAGGGCTCCTACGAGCAGTACTTC.

This chain uses TRBV25-1 with TRBJ2-6, with a weak D call TRBD1 (5 bases). CDR3 length equals 16 residues. The V end lost 5 bases, the J end lost 2 bases, and 13 bases lay between the germline ends. Germline V gene sequence: CDR1 MGHDK, CDR2 SYGVNS. The CDR3, as DNA: TGTGCCAGCAGTCAAAGGCAGGGTACTGGGGCCAACGTCCTGACTTTC. This gives the protein CASSQRQGTGANVLTF.

CDR3 in amino acids: CASRKGQGTDTQYF. The CDR3, as DNA: TGTGCCAGCAGGAAGGGACAGGGGACAGATACGCAGTATTTT. The chain recombines TRBV5-5 with TRBJ2-3, with 10 bases fitting TRBD1. The CDR3 contains 14 residues. The germline gives CDR1 SGHKS, CDR2 YYEKEE (reference sequence). The junction had 3 bases not matched to a gene; V was cut back by 5 bases and J by 3 bases.

This clonotype was counted a few times. The chain joins TRBV7-8 to TRBJ2-2; unclear D gene. CDR1 is SGHVS, CDR2 FQNEAQ, per germline. CDR3 size: 15 residues. With 2 bases removed from V and 1 base from J, the gap between germline ends came to 8 bases. The CDR3 DNA follows: TGTGCCAGCAGCTTAAGGCCCCAGAACACCGGGGAGCTGTTTTTT. Residues: CASSLRPQNTGELFF. The full variable domain, in which reference TRBV7-8 and TRBJ2-2 provide the parts outside the CDR3, is GAGVSQSPRYKVAKRGQDVALRCDPISGHVSLFWYQQALGQGPEFLTYFQNEAQLDKSGLPSDRFFAERPEGSVSTLKIQRTQQEDSAVYLCASSLRPQNTGELFFGEGSRLTVL.

The chain is built from TRBV20-1 and TRBJ1-5; perhaps TRBD1 as D (6 bases). This CDR3 has 13 residues. Germline-derived CDR1 and CDR2 are DFQATT and SNEGSKA (reference sequence). The V end was cut by 3 bases, the J end by 6 bases, with 12 bases between. The CDR3 region has the DNA TGCAGTGCTAGTAGGGGGGCGGGTCAGCCCCAGCATTTT. Translated: CSASRGAGQPQHF.

This clonotype was counted many times. The J gene is TRBJ1-6, the V gene TRBV11-3; D not certain. Germline V gene data show CDR1 as SGHNT and CDR2 as YENEEA. The CDR3 has 11 residues. V lost 2 bases, J lost 14 bases, and 7 bases lay in between. The CDR3 sequence is CASSLIRTLHF. CDR3 bases: TGTGCCAGCAGCTTAATCCGGACCCTCCACTTT.

This clonotype has more than one count but fewer than ten. V and J are TRBV9 and TRBJ1-6; weak D call: TRBD1 (6 bases). The ends were cut back, 4 bases at V and 0 bases at J, with 11 bases in the middle. CDR3 length: 16 residues. Germline lookup yields CDR1 SGDLS and CDR2 YYNGEE. CDR3 nucleotide sequence: TGTGCCAGCAGCCAGGGGACGAGCTCCTATAATTCACCCCTCCACTTT. Residues: CASSQGTSSYNSPLHF.